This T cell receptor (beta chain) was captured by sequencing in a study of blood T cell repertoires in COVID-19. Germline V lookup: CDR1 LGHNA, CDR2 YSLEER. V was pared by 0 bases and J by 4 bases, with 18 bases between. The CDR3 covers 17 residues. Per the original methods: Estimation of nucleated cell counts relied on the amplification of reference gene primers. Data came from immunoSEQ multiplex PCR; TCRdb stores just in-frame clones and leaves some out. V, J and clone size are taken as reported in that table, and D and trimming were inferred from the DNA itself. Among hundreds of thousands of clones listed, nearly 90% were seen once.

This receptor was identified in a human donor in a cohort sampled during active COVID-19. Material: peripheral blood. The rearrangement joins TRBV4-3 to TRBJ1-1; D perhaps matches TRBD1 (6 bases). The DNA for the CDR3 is TGCGCCAGCAGCCAAGATACAGGGTGGTCCGCGGCCACTGAAGCTTTCTTT. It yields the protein CASSQDTGWSAATEAFF.